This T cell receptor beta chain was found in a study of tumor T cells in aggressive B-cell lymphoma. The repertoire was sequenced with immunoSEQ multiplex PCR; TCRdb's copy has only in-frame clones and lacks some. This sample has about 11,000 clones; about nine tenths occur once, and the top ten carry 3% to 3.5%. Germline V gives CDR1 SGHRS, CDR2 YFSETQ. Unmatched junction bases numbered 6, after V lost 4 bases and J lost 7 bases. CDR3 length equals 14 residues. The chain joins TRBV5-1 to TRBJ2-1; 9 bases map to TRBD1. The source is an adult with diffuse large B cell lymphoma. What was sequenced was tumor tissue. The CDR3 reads CASSPGQGSNEQFF. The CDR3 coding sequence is TGCGCCAGCAGCCCGGGACAGGGATCGAATGAGCAGTTCTTC.